These 22 T cell receptor beta chains came from one sample sequenced in a study of T-cell reconstitution after alpha-beta-depleted transplantation in children. Unique molecular identifiers tagged the TCRbeta library. TCRdb analysed the PCR reads with MiXCR anew, one entry per CDR3 protein. The sample records about 250,000 distinct CDR3 sequences, 20% to 30% being singletons. The sequences come from PBMCs, mostly from graft donor cells, collected 360 days after TCRalphabeta/CD19-depleted stem cell transplant. Receptors were obtained from a female patient aged 2-10 years who had a stem cell transplant for congenital amegakaryocytic thrombocytopenia, so the T cells may come from the graft donor.

This clonotype was observed a handful of times. The gene calls are TRBV28 and TRBJ2-6; D gene ambiguous. The CDR3 contains 14 residues. CDR1 MDHEN and CDR2 SYDVKM come from the germline V gene. V was trimmed by 7 bases and J by 2 bases, leaving 9 bases between them. DNA of the CDR3: TGTGCCAGCAAACGGTGGACTGGGGCCAACGTCCTGACTTTC. Amino acids: CASKRWTGANVLTF.

A few counts support this clonotype. The genes are TRBV5-1 and TRBJ1-2; D is undetermined. With 0 bases removed from V and 2 bases from J, the gap between germline ends came to 11 bases. The V gene's germline CDR1 is SGHRS and CDR2 YFSETQ. The CDR3 is made up of 15 amino acids. The CDR3 DNA is TGCGCCAGCAGCTTGGACAGTCAAGTCAACTATGGCTACACCTTC. Translated, it gives CASSLDSQVNYGYTF.

This clonotype was seen a handful of times. The chain uses TRBV4-1 and TRBJ2-7; 8 bases are a match to TRBD2. V shed 5 bases and J 7 bases; nucleotides not matched to a gene: 13. CDR3 length: 15 amino acids. Per the germline V gene, CDR1 is MGHRA and CDR2 is YSYEKL. CDR3: CASSENAGGLREQYF. The CDR3, as DNA: TGCGCCAGCAGCGAAAACGCGGGGGGATTACGGGAGCAGTACTTC.

The gene calls are TRBV5-1 and TRBJ2-2; D is uncertain. The CDR3 totals 12 residues. Germline loops: CDR1 SGHRS, CDR2 YFSETQ. The V gene lost 4 bases and the J gene lost 8 bases, with 9 bases spanning the gap. The CDR3 loop reads CASSLDEGELFF. In DNA, the CDR3 is TGCGCCAGCAGCCTCGACGAAGGGGAGCTGTTTTTT.

The chain couples TRBV25-1 to TRBJ2-2; D is uncertain. The CDR3 has 13 residues. Trimming pared 6 bases from V and 1 base from J, leaving 6 bases between. Germline V gene sequence: CDR1 MGHDK, CDR2 SYGVNS. CDR3 nucleotide sequence: TGTGCCAGCAGGCGACAGAACACCGGGGAGCTGTTTTTT. Translated: CASRRQNTGELFF. Combining the CDR3 with reference TRBV25-1 and TRBJ2-2 gives the whole variable domain EADIYQTPRYLVIGTGKKITLECSQTMGHDKMYWYQQDPGMELHLIHYSYGVNSTEKGDLSSESTVSRIRTEHFPLTLESARPSHTSQYLCASRRQNTGELFFGEGSRLTVL.

This clonotype was seen many times. This chain joins TRBV7-8 and TRBJ2-7, with TRBD2 matching 7 bases. V lost 2 bases, J lost 9 bases, and 19 bases stayed unmatched. Germline V CDR1 and CDR2: SGHVS, FQNEAQ. The CDR3 extends over 17 amino acids. The CDR3 DNA follows: TGTGCCAGCAGCTTAATCGGAGCGGGGACGGTCAATGTGGGGCAGTACTTC. Its protein product is CASSLIGAGTVNVGQYF.

The table lists this clonotype with a few counts. The chain is built from TRBV3-1 and TRBJ2-1; 7 bases line up with TRBD2. Germline lookup yields CDR1 LGHDT and CDR2 YNNKEL (reference sequence). The CDR3 totals 17 residues. Unmatched junction bases numbered 13, after V lost 1 base and J lost 7 bases. The CDR3 region is CASSQGSALREWNEQFF. For the CDR3, the DNA is TGTGCCAGCAGCCAAGGAAGTGCGTTGCGGGAGTGGAATGAGCAGTTCTTC.

The gene calls are TRBV20-1 and TRBJ1-1; D is perhaps TRBD1 (6 bases). In germline, CDR1 is DFQATT, CDR2 SNEGSKA (reference sequence). The CDR3 contains 13 residues. V lost 3 bases, J lost 1 base, and 9 bases lay in between. The CDR3 spells CSARGGGNTEAFF. In nucleotides, the CDR3 is TGCAGTGCTAGGGGAGGGGGGAACACTGAAGCTTTCTTT.

The chain couples TRBV20-1 to TRBJ2-3; D possibly corresponds to TRBD1 (8 bases). The germline CDR1 and CDR2 sequences are DFQATT and SNEGSKA (reference sequence). The CDR3 has 15 amino acids. V dropped 5 bases and J dropped 3 bases, with 18 bases sitting between them. CDR3 amino acids: CSAPTGGEWTDTQYF. The DNA for the CDR3 is TGCAGTGCTCCCACAGGGGGGGAGTGGACAGATACGCAGTATTTT.

This clonotype was counted many times. The rearrangement links TRBV4-1 to TRBJ2-1, with 8 bases matching TRBD2. Germline V gene data show CDR1 as MGHRA and CDR2 as YSYEKL. The CDR3 has 16 amino acids. V shed 2 bases and J 5 bases; nucleotides not matched to a gene: 8. In DNA, the CDR3 is TGCGCCAGCAGCCAACATCGCAGCGGGGGAGACAATGAGCAGTTCTTC. Translated, it gives CASSQHRSGGDNEQFF.

This clonotype was seen a few times. This chain's CDR3 is CASSPTVGRADTQYF. CDR3 in DNA: TGTGCCAGCAGCCCGACTGTGGGACGGGCAGATACGCAGTATTTT. The chain has TRBV7-6 and TRBJ2-3; D assignment may be TRBD1 or TRBD2 (5 bases each). The V and J ends lost 5 bases and 4 bases respectively, with 16 bases between them. The CDR3 totals 15 residues. Germline V CDR1 and CDR2: SGHVS, FNYEAQ.

A word on this clonotype: Given a much more abundant clone one base away, this may be a read error. The chain is built from TRBV7-2 and TRBJ2-7, with 7 bases identical to TRBD1. In germline, CDR1 is SGHTA, CDR2 FQGNSA. The CDR3 covers 13 residues. Losses at the gene ends were 6 bases for V and 3 bases for J; bases not matched to a gene: 5. The CDR3 DNA reads as TGTGCCAGCAGGCTCGGGACAGACTACGAGCAGTACTTC. Its protein is CASRLGTDYEQYF.

This clonotype occurred many times. The gene calls are TRBV4-3 and TRBJ2-3; D unclear. The V gene lost 1 base and the J gene lost 4 bases, with 15 bases spanning the gap. The CDR3 sequence is 16 residues long. The germline V gene has CDR1 LGHNA and CDR2 YSLEER. CDR3 nucleotides: TGCGCCAGCAGCCAAGTTCGCCAATCTCCCCCAGATACGCAGTATTTT. Translating gives CASSQVRQSPPDTQYF.

This clonotype was counted ten times or more. The chain carries TRBV12-3 or TRBV12-4 and TRBJ2-3; maybe TRBD1 (5 bases). Trimming pared 5 bases from V and 1 base from J, leaving 13 bases between. The CDR3 covers 15 residues. The CDR3 loop is CASSPQGIRTDTQYF. CDR3 nucleotides: TGTGCCAGCAGTCCTCAGGGAATTCGCACAGATACGCAGTATTTT.

The chain has TRBV10-3 and TRBJ2-3; 10 positions match TRBD2. V lost 3 bases, J lost 5 bases, and 5 bases stayed unmatched. From germline, CDR1 is ENHRY and CDR2 SYGVKD. The length of the CDR3 is 15 residues. The CDR3 bases are TGTGCCATCAGTGAACCTAGCGGGAGAGGAGATACGCAGTATTTT. Translated: CAISEPSGRGDTQYF.

The chain recombines TRBV12-3 or TRBV12-4 with TRBJ2-5, with 9 bases lining up with TRBD2. CDR3 length: 15 residues. With V trimmed by 4 bases and J by 5 bases, 8 bases remained unmatched. The CDR3 nucleotides read TGTGCCAGCAGTTACCCCTTAGCGGGAGCCGAGACCCAGTACTTC. Translation gives CASSYPLAGAETQYF.

CDR3 residues: CSAREWDRGTDTQYF. Here the CDR3 DNA reads TGCAGTGCTAGAGAGTGGGACAGGGGCACAGATACGCAGTATTTT. V and J are TRBV20-1 and TRBJ2-3; 9 bases agree with TRBD1. The CDR3 is 15 residues long. Germline lookup yields CDR1 DFQATT and CDR2 SNEGSKA (reference sequence). V was clipped by 0 bases and J by 1 base; unmatched bases: 2.

V is TRBV20-1 and J is TRBJ1-2; TRBD1 matches 8 bases. Germline trimming cut 0 bases from V and 3 bases from J; bases unmatched to any gene: 6. The germline gives CDR1 DFQATT, CDR2 SNEGSKA (reference sequence). The CDR3 is 15 residues long. CDR3 sequence: CSARDLGTGYYGYTF. The CDR3 nucleotides read TGCAGTGCTAGAGATTTAGGGACAGGATACTATGGCTACACCTTC.

There are a few counts of this clonotype. V usage is TRBV10-2 and J usage is TRBJ2-2, with 7 nucleotides matching TRBD1. This CDR3 contains 13 residues. Germline CDR1 is WSHSY and CDR2 is SAAADI. V was clipped by 6 bases and J by 6 bases; unmatched bases: 4. This CDR3 is CASRTGIAGELFF. The CDR3, as DNA: TGCGCCAGCAGGACAGGGATTGCCGGGGAGCTGTTTTTT.

This clonotype was seen repeatedly, ten times or more. The V call is TRBV29-1, the J call TRBJ2-1; 11 positions agree with TRBD2. The length of the CDR3 is 18 residues. V lost 0 bases, J lost 2 bases, and 9 bases stayed unmatched. Germline V gene sequence: CDR1 SQVTM, CDR2 ANQGSEA. CDR3 amino acids: CSVEDENSGRAPYNEQFF. DNA for the CDR3: TGCAGCGTTGAAGATGAGAATAGCGGGAGGGCCCCCTACAATGAGCAGTTCTTC.

The chain is built from TRBV11-2 and TRBJ2-5; possibly TRBD2 for D (5 bases). V shed 3 bases and J shed 7 bases, with 15 bases lying between them. The CDR3 has 14 amino acids. The germline V gene encodes CDR1 SGHAT and CDR2 FQNNGV. CDR3 DNA: TGTGCCAGCAGCTTCCAGGACTCCGCGTGGACCCAGTACTTC. Encoded protein: CASSFQDSAWTQYF.

The chain carries TRBV7-9 and TRBJ1-2, with 8 positions matching TRBD1. The CDR3 is made up of 13 amino acids. V shed 6 bases, J shed 8 bases, and the junction held 8 bases outside the gene matches. Germline CDR1 reads SEHNR; CDR2 reads FQNEAQ (reference sequence). The CDR3 is CASSPPGGRGYTF. CDR3 nucleotide sequence: TGTGCCAGCAGTCCGCCAGGGGGCCGGGGCTACACCTTC.